This TCR beta chain was recovered during a study of control samples from healthy donors and cancer patients. CDR3 length: 15 amino acids. V trimming: 1 base; J trimming: 4 bases; junction bases outside the gene matches: 5. Germline V gene data show CDR1 as LGHDT and CDR2 as YNNKEL (reference sequence). The method was immunoSEQ multiplex PCR; TCRdb's version includes in-frame clones alone and lacks a portion of them. The sample holds roughly 120,000 clones, 88% seen once. What was sequenced was blood. This chain joins TRBV3-1 (or the pseudogene TRBV3-2) and TRBJ2-3, with 7 bases identical to TRBD2. The receptor's source is a woman between 65 and 79 years old in good health. The CDR3 protein is CASSQGWSGADTQYF. The CDR3 DNA reads TGTGCCAGCAGCCAAGGTTGGAGCGGGGCAGATACGCAGTATTTT.